Below, 11 T cell receptor beta chains from the same sample are listed, as sequenced in a study of blood T cells in healthy people across ages. PCR was performed a second time for 7 to 11 cycles using a sample-barcoded 5' primer and a J-beta primer mix. TCRdb re-called the 5' RACE reads through MiXCR, storing one row per CDR3 protein. The table shows around 780,000 distinct CDR3 sequences, with roughly 25% occurring only once. The data were also submitted as part of a second study, on T cells of mothers and their children.

Sequencing was carried out using blood. Receptor source: a boy aged 10-17 years in good health.

This clonotype was counted a few times. The chain links TRBV6-5 to TRBJ1-3, with D perhaps TRBD1 (5 bases). This CDR3 comprises 17 residues. CDR1 is MNHEY, CDR2 SVGAGI, per germline. V was trimmed by 0 bases and J by 2 bases, leaving 14 bases between them. CDR3 bases: TGTGCCAGCAGTTACTCTCGGACACACTTCGCTGGAAACACCATATATTTT. Its protein is CASSYSRTHFAGNTIYF.

This clonotype showed up just a few times. The rearrangement links TRBV28 to TRBJ2-1; TRBD2 matches at 8 bases. V was pared by 6 bases and J by 3 bases, with 10 bases of the junction left unmatched. The CDR3 runs to 16 residues. Germline CDR1 reads MDHEN; CDR2 reads SYDVKM. For the CDR3, the DNA is TGTGCCAGCAGCCTAACCCTGGCGGGGGGCTACAATGAGCAGTTCTTC. This sequence encodes CASSLTLAGGYNEQFF.

This clonotype was seen a few times. CDR3 region: CASSFRSGSSYNEQFF. The CDR3 region has the DNA TGTGCCAGCAGTTTTCGTAGCGGGAGCTCCTACAATGAGCAGTTCTTC. The V and J genes are TRBV28 and TRBJ2-1, with 9 positions matching TRBD2. The CDR3 sequence is 16 residues long. Trimming took 3 bases from V and 0 from J; bases not matched to a gene: 3. Germline loops: CDR1 MDHEN, CDR2 SYDVKM.

CDR3 coding DNA: TGTGCCAGCAGTCTACACCCCGACAGGCTCTGGGCCAACGTCCTGACTTTC. Translating it yields CASSLHPDRLWANVLTF. The chain has TRBV27 and TRBJ2-6; D is possibly TRBD1 (6 bases). Trimming removed 5 bases at V and 5 bases at J, with 19 bases between. The CDR3 is 17 amino acids. Germline V gene sequence: CDR1 MNHEY, CDR2 SMNVEV (reference sequence).

This clonotype was counted a few times. As DNA, the CDR3 is TGCAGTGCTGGCTCAAACACTGAAGCTTTCTTT. Its translation is CSAGSNTEAFF. This rearrangement joins TRBV20-1 to TRBJ1-1; the D is unclear. The V gene's germline CDR1 is DFQATT and CDR2 SNEGSKA (reference sequence). V was clipped by 5 bases and J by 2 bases, with 6 bases between them. This CDR3 has 11 amino acids.

The chain carries TRBV5-6 and TRBJ2-1; TRBD1 matches at 8 bases. Germline V lookup: CDR1 SGHDT, CDR2 YYEEEE. This CDR3 region has 15 residues. The V segment lost 4 bases and the J segment 8 bases; nucleotides outside the gene matches: 11. This CDR3 is CASSDGQGVDHEQFF. The CDR3 coding sequence is TGTGCCAGCAGCGACGGACAGGGCGTGGATCATGAGCAGTTCTTC. Full variable domain (remainder filled in from reference TRBV5-6 and TRBJ2-1): DAGVTQSPTHLIKTRGQQVTLRCSPKSGHDTVSWYQQALGQGPQFIFQYYEEEERQRGNFPDRFSGHQFPNYSSELNVNALLLGDSALYLCASSDGQGVDHEQFFGPGTRLTVL.

As concerns this clonotype: Because it lacks the conserved phenylalanine or tryptophan at the end, this CDR3 is likely a read error. The chain uses TRBV3-1 and TRBJ2-5, with D possibly TRBD2 on 6 matching bases. The closer fit of TRBJ2-1 to the DNA end suggests the J call may be wrong. CDR3 length equals 14 residues. Germline V gene lookup returns CDR1 LGHDT and CDR2 YNNKEL (reference sequence). The CDR3 DNA reads as TGTGCCAGCAGCCCCTTTGCGGGGCCCAATGAGCAGTTCCTC. Protein product: CASSPFAGPNEQFL.

The chain has TRBV5-1 and TRBJ2-2; D perhaps matches TRBD2 (6 bases). V lost 7 bases to trimming and J lost 4 bases, with 20 bases between them. This CDR3 spans 16 amino acids. Germline values: CDR1 SGHRS, CDR2 YFSETQ. The CDR3 region is CASRKRLGLGTGELFF. The CDR3 DNA reads as TGCGCCAGCCGGAAGCGACTAGGACTCGGCACCGGGGAGCTGTTTTTT.

Only a few counts were recorded for this clonotype. V and J are TRBV10-2 and TRBJ1-5, with TRBD1 as a possible D gene (5 bases). Between the trimmed V and J ends, which lost 2 bases and 7 bases, there was a span of 18 bases. Per the germline V gene, CDR1 is WSHSY and CDR2 is SAAADI. The length of the CDR3 is 16 residues. The CDR3 bases are TGCGCCAGCAGTGAGACGAATCTGGCAGGGCAACAGCCCCAGCATTTT. This translates into CASSETNLAGQQPQHF.

There are a few counts of this clonotype. The CDR3 carries no conserved terminal phenylalanine or tryptophan, so it likely arises from a read error. The chain joins TRBV29-1 to TRBJ2-7; D remains ambiguous. The V and J ends lost 5 bases and 2 bases respectively, with 16 bases between them. Germline V gene sequence: CDR1 SQVTM, CDR2 ANQGSEA. The CDR3 length is 14 residues. DNA of the CDR3: TGCAGCGTTTCTGACGGAATCCCTCCCTACGAGCAGTACCTC. Residues: CSVSDGIPPYEQYL.

In this sample, this clonotype turned up a few times. This sequence joins TRBV3-1 and TRBJ2-5; D is undetermined. Germline V gene data show CDR1 as LGHDT and CDR2 as YNNKEL (reference sequence). The V end lost 5 bases, the J end lost 1 base, and 8 bases lay between the germline ends. This CDR3 has 13 amino acids. The CDR3 DNA follows: TGTGCCAGCAGCGAACTGATCCAAGAGACCCAGTACTTC. As protein: CASSELIQETQYF.